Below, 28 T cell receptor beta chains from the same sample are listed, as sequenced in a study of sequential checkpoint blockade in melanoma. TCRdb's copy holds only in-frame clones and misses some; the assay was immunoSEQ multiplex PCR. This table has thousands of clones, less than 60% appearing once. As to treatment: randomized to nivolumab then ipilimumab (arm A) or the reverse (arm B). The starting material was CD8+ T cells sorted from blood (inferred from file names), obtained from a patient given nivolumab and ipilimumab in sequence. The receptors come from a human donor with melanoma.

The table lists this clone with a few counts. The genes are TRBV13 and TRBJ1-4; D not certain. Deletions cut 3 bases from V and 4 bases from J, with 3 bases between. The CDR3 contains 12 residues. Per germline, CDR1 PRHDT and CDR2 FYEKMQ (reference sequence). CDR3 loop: CASSFINEKLFF. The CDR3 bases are TGTGCCAGCAGCTTTATTAATGAAAAACTGTTTTTT. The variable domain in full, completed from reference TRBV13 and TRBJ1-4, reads AAGVIQSPRHLIKEKRETATLKCYPIPRHDTVYWYQQGPGQDPQFLISFYEKMQSDKGSIPDRFSAQQFSDYHSELNMSSLELGDSALYFCASSFINEKLFFGSGTQLSVL.

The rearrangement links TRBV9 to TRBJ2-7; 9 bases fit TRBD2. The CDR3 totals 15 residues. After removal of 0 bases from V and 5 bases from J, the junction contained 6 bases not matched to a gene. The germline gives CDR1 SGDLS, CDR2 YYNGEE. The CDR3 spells CASSVEASGVDEQYF. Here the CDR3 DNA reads TGTGCCAGCAGCGTAGAGGCTAGCGGGGTCGACGAGCAGTACTTC.

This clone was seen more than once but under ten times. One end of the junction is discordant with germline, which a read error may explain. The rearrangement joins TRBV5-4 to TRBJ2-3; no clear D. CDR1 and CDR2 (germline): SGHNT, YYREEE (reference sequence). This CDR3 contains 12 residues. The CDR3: CASSLGSEPRNF. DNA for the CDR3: TGTGCCAGCAGCTTGGGAAGCGAACCACGAAATTTT.

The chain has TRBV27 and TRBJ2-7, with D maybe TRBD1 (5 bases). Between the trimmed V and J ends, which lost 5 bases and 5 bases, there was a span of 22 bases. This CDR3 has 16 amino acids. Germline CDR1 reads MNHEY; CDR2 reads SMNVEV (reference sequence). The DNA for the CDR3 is TGTGCCAGCAGTCTTAGCCTAGGTGGTTTAGGGGACGAGCAGTACTTC. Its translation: CASSLSLGGLGDEQYF.

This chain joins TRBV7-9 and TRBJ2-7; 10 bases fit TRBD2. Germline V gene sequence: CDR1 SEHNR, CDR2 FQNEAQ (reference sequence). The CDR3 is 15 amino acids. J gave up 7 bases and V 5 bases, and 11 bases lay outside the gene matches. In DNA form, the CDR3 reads TGTGCCAGCAGCCCCCCAAGCGGGAGGGCCCAAGAGCAGTACTTC. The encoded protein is CASSPPSGRAQEQYF.

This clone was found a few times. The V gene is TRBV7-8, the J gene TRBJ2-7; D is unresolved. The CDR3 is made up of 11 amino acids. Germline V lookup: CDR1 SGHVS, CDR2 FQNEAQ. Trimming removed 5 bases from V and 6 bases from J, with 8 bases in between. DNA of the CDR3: TGTGCCAGCAGCACGTCCGGCGAGCAGTACTTC. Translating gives CASSTSGEQYF.

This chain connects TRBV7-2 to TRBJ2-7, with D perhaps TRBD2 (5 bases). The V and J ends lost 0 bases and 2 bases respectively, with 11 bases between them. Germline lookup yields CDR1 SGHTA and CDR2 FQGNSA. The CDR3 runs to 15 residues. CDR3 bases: TGTGCCAGCAGCTTAGCCGGGCGGGCCACCTACGAGCAGTACTTC. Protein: CASSLAGRATYEQYF.

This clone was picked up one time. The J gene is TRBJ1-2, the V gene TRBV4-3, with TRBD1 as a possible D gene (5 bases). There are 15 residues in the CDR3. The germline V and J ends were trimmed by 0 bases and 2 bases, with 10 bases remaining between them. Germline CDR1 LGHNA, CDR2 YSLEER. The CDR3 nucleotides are TGCGCCAGCAGCCAAGACAGGGTGGGAAACTATGGCTACACCTTC. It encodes CASSQDRVGNYGYTF.

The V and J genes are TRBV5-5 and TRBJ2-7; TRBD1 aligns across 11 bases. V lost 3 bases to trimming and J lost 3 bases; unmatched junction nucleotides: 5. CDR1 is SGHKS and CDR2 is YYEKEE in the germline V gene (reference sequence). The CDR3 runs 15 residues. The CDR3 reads CASSSGQGAGYEQYF. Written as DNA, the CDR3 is TGTGCCAGCAGCTCCGGACAGGGGGCGGGCTACGAGCAGTACTTC.

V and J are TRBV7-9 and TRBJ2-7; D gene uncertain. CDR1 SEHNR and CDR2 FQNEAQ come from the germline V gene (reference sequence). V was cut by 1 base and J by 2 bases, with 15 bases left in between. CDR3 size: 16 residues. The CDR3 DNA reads TGTGCCAGCAGCTTAGGCGGCTACCCTAGAGCCTACGAGCAGTACTTC. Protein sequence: CASSLGGYPRAYEQYF. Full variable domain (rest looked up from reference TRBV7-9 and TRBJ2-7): DTGVSQNPRHKITKRGQNVTFRCDPISEHNRLYWYRQTLGQGPEFLTYFQNEAQLEKSRLLSDRFSAERPKGSFSTLEIQRTEQGDSAMYLCASSLGGYPRAYEQYFGPGTRLTVT.

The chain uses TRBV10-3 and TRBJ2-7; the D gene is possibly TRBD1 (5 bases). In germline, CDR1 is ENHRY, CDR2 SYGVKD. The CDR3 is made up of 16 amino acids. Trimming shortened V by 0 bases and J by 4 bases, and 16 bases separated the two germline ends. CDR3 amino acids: CAISESTQGSPYEQYF. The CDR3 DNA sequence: TGTGCCATCAGTGAGTCGACTCAGGGTTCTCCGTACGAGCAGTACTTC.

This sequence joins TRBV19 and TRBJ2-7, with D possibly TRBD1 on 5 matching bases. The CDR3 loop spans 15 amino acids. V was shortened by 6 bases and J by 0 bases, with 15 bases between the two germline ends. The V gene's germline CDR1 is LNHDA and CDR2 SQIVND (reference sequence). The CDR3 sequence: CASSFDSLSSYEQYF. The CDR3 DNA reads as TGTGCCAGTAGCTTCGACAGTTTGAGCTCCTACGAGCAGTACTTC.

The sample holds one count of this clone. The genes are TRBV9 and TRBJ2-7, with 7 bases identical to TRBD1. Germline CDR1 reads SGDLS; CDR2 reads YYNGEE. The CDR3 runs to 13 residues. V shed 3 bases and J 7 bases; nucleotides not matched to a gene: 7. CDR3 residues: CASSEGQSSEQYF. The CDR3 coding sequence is TGTGCCAGCAGCGAGGGACAGAGCTCTGAGCAGTACTTC.

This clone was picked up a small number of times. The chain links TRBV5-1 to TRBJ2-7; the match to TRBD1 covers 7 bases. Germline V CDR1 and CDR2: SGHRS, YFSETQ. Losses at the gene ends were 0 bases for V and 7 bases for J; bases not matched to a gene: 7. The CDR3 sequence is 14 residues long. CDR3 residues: CASSLGQGRGEQYF. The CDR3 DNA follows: TGCGCCAGCAGCTTGGGACAGGGTCGGGGAGAGCAGTACTTC.

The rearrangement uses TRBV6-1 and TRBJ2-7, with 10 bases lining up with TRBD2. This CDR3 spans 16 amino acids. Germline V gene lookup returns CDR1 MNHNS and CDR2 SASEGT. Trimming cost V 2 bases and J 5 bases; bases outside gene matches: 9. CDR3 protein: CASSERRTSGINEQYF. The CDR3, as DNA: TGTGCCAGCAGTGAACGAAGGACTAGCGGTATTAACGAGCAGTACTTC.

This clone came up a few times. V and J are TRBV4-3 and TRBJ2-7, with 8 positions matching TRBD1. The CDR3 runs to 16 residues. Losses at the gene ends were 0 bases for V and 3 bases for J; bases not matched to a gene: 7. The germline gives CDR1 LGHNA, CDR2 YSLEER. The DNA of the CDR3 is TGCGCCAGCAGCCAAGATCAGCAGGGGGCTTACTACGAGCAGTACTTC. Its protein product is CASSQDQQGAYYEQYF.

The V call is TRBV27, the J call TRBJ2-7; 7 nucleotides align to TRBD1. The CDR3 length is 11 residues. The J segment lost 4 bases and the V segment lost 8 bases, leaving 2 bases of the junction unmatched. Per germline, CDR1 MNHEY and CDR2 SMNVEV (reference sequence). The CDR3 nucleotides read TGTGCCAGCTGGGACAGATACGAGCAGTACTTC. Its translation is CASWDRYEQYF.

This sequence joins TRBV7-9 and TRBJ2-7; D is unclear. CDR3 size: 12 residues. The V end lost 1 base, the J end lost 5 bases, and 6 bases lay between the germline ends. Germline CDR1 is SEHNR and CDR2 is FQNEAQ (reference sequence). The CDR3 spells CASSLGANEQYF. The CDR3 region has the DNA TGTGCCAGCAGCTTAGGAGCGAACGAGCAGTACTTC. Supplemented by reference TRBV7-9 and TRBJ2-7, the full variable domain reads DTGVSQNPRHKITKRGQNVTFRCDPISEHNRLYWYRQTLGQGPEFLTYFQNEAQLEKSRLLSDRFSAERPKGSFSTLEIQRTEQGDSAMYLCASSLGANEQYFGPGTRLTVT.

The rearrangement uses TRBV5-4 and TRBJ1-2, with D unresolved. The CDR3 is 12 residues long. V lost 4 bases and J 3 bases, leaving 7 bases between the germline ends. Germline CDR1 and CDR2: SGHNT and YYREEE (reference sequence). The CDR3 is CASSGGYYGYTF. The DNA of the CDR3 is TGTGCCAGCAGCGGAGGGTACTATGGCTACACCTTC.

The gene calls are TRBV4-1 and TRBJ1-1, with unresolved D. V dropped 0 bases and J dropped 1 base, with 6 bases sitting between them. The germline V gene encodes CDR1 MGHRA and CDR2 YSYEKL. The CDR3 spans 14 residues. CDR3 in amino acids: CASSQEYGNTEAFF. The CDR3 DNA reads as TGCGCCAGCAGCCAAGAATACGGGAACACTGAAGCTTTCTTT.

CDR3 in DNA: TGTGCCAGCAGTTATGTGAGCGGAGGGGAGGAGCAGTTCTTC. Translating it yields CASSYVSGGEEQFF. The gene calls are TRBV6-6 and TRBJ2-1; D is possibly TRBD2 (6 bases). V was cut by 3 bases and J by 10 bases, with 16 bases left in between. Germline CDR1 is MNHNY and CDR2 is SVGAGI (reference sequence). The CDR3 sequence is 14 residues long.

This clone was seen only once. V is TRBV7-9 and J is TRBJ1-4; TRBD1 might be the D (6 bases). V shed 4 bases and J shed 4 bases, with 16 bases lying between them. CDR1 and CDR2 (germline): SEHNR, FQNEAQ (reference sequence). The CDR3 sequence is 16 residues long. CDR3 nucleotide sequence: TGTGCCAGCAGCTACGGAGTCACAGGGCATAATGAAAAACTGTTTTTT. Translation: CASSYGVTGHNEKLFF.

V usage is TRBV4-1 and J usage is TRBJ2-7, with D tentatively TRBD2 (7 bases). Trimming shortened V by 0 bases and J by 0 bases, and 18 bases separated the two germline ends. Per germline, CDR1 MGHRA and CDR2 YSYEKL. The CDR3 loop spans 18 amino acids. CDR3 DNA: TGCGCCAGCAGCCAAGAAGGGGGGGCGGGAGTCAGCTCCTACGAGCAGTACTTC. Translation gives CASSQEGGAGVSSYEQYF.

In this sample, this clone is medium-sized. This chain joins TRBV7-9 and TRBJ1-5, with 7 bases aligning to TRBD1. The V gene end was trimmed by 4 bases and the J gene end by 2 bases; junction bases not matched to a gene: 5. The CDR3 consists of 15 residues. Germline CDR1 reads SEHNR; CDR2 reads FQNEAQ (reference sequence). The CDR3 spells CASSSSDRGNQPQHF. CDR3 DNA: TGTGCCAGCAGCTCGAGTGACAGGGGCAATCAGCCCCAGCATTTT.

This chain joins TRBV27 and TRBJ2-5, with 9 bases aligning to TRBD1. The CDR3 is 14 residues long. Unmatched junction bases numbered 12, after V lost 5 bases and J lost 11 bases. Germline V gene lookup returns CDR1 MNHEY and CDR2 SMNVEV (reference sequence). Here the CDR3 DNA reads TGTGCCAGCAGTCACAGGGGGCCTGCTCCGACTCAGTACTTC. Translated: CASSHRGPAPTQYF.

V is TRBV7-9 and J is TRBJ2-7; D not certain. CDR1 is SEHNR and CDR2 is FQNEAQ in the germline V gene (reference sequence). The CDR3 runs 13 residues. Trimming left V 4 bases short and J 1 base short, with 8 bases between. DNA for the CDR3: TGTGCCAGCAGCTCGACTGCTTCCTACGAGCAGTACTTC. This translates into CASSSTASYEQYF. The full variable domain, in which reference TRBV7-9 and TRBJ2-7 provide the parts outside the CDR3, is DTGVSQNPRHKITKRGQNVTFRCDPISEHNRLYWYRQTLGQGPEFLTYFQNEAQLEKSRLLSDRFSAERPKGSFSTLEIQRTEQGDSAMYLCASSSTASYEQYFGPGTRLTVT.

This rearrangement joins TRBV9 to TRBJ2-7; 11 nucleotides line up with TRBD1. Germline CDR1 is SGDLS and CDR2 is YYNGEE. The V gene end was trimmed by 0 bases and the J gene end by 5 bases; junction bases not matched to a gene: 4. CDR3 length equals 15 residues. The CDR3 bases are TGTGCCAGCAGCGTAGGGACAGGGGGCCCCAACGAGCAGTACTTC. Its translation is CASSVGTGGPNEQYF.

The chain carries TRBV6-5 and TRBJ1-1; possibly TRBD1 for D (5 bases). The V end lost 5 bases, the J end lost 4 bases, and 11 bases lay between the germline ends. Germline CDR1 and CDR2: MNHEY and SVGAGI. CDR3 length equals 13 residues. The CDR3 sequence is CASSPDSPTEAFF. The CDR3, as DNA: TGTGCCAGCAGTCCTGACAGTCCCACTGAAGCTTTCTTT.